The 24 T cell receptor beta chains below come from one sample, sequenced in a study of CD8+CD57+ T cells in acquired aplastic anemia. Profiles of TCR beta VDJ and CDR3 were generated from a genomic DNA template. Using its own MiXCR run on the reads, TCRdb lists one record per CDR3 protein. This table holds hundreds of thousands of distinct CDR3 sequences, roughly 59% found once. For sequencing, patients were chosen who had shown expansion of CD8+CD57+ cells by flow cytometry. The sample was sorted CD4+, CD8+, or CD8+CD57+ T cells (not recorded which) from PBMCs. These receptors originate from a human donor with aplastic anemia.

The V and J genes are TRBV10-1 and TRBJ2-7; D gene unclear. Trimming stripped 3 bases from V and 2 bases from J, with 11 bases between. CDR1 is WNHNN and CDR2 is SYGVQD in the germline V gene (reference sequence). The CDR3 runs to 14 residues. As DNA, the CDR3 is TGCGCCAGCAGTGAAGGTGGGATCCCCTACGAGCAGTACTTC. This codes for CASSEGGIPYEQYF.

This clonotype was detected only a few times. V is TRBV10-1 and J is TRBJ2-3; 14 bases map to TRBD2. Germline CDR1 WNHNN, CDR2 SYGVQD (reference sequence). This CDR3 has 18 amino acids. V gave up 1 base and J gave up 4 bases; unmatched junction bases: 7. The DNA for the CDR3 is TGCGCCAGCAGTGAGTGTGCAGGGACTAGCGGGGGCCCAGATACGCAGTATTTT. Translated, it gives CASSECAGTSGGPDTQYF.

In this sample, this clonotype turned up a few times. This chain links TRBV20-1 with TRBJ1-6; 7 nucleotides line up with TRBD1. This CDR3 is built from 13 residues. The V and J ends lost 6 bases and 7 bases, in that order; junction bases with no gene match: 6. The germline V gene has CDR1 DFQATT and CDR2 SNEGSKA (reference sequence). CDR3 residues: CSAGQALNSPLHF. CDR3 bases: TGCAGTGCAGGACAGGCTCTAAATTCACCCCTCCACTTT.

The chain recombines TRBV7-8 with TRBJ2-7, with TRBD2 matching over 7 bases. V dropped 5 bases and J dropped 1; count of bases not matched to a gene: 8. The CDR3 length is 15 residues. Germline V gives CDR1 SGHVS, CDR2 FQNEAQ. The CDR3: CASSQIQAGSYEQYF. CDR3 DNA sequence: TGTGCCAGCAGCCAGATTCAAGCGGGATCCTACGAGCAGTACTTC.

V gene TRBV7-9 combines with J gene TRBJ1-2; possible D gene TRBD1, 5 bases. The CDR3 sequence is 11 residues long. Trimming took off 7 bases at V and 8 bases at J, with 11 bases between the two ends. The germline V gene has CDR1 SEHNR and CDR2 FQNEAQ (reference sequence). The CDR3 sequence: CASNTGRGYTF. CDR3 coding DNA: TGTGCCAGCAATACGGGGCGAGGCTACACCTTC.

The chain carries TRBV7-8 and TRBJ2-1; the match to TRBD2 covers 7 bases. The V gene's germline CDR1 is SGHVS and CDR2 FQNEAQ. This CDR3 spans 17 amino acids. V lost 1 base, J lost 1 base, and 7 bases stayed unmatched. This chain's CDR3 is CASSLGVLGGSYNEQFF. For the CDR3, the DNA is TGTGCCAGCAGCTTAGGGGTTTTGGGAGGGTCCTACAATGAGCAGTTCTTC.

The chain is built from TRBV7-9 and TRBJ2-7; TRBD2 agrees at 7 bases. J was trimmed by 3 bases and V by 5 bases; bases with no gene match: 10. This CDR3 contains 15 residues. CDR1 and CDR2 (germline): SEHNR, FQNEAQ (reference sequence). The CDR3 DNA is TGTGCCAGCAGCGCCCCGGGAGGCCGCCACTACGAGCAGTACTTC. It specifies CASSAPGGRHYEQYF.

This clonotype was observed many times. This chain uses TRBV11-2 with TRBJ1-4; weak D call: TRBD1 (6 bases). Germline values: CDR1 SGHAT, CDR2 FQNNGV. V lost 0 bases to trimming and J lost 8 bases, with 16 bases between them. The CDR3 is made up of 16 amino acids. In nucleotides, the CDR3 is TGTGCCAGCAGCTTAGATGTGTGGGGGACAAACGAAAAACTGTTTTTT. Its translation: CASSLDVWGTNEKLFF.

There are a few counts of this clonotype. This sequence joins TRBV5-1 and TRBJ1-2; TRBD1 matches 10 bases. This CDR3 has 11 amino acids. Germline V gene lookup returns CDR1 SGHRS and CDR2 YFSETQ. The V segment lost 5 bases and the J segment 12 bases; nucleotides outside the gene matches: 4. The CDR3, as DNA: TGCGCCAGCAGTTTGACAGGGGGCAACACCTTC. Translated: CASSLTGGNTF.

This clonotype appeared many times. This chain uses TRBV18 with TRBJ2-6; D call uncertain. This CDR3 is built from 14 residues. The ends were cut back, 5 bases at V and 0 bases at J, with 5 bases in the middle. Germline CDR1 and CDR2: KGHSH and LQKENI. The CDR3, as DNA: TGTGCCAGCTCAAGCGACTCTGGGGCCAACGTCCTGACTTTC. This encodes CASSSDSGANVLTF.

This chain links TRBV7-2 with TRBJ2-5, with a tentative D call TRBD1 (5 bases). The germline V and J ends were trimmed by 5 bases and 1 base, with 17 bases remaining between them. Germline V CDR1 and CDR2: SGHTA, FQGNSA. The CDR3 covers 16 residues. The DNA of the CDR3 is TGTGCCAGCAGCCCCGGCGATAGGGGTGGCCAAGAGACCCAGTACTTC. It codes for CASSPGDRGGQETQYF.

This chain uses TRBV25-1 with TRBJ2-7; D is ambiguous. The CDR3 loop spans 14 amino acids. V was trimmed by 2 bases and J by 6 bases, leaving 14 bases between them. The V gene's germline CDR1 is MGHDK and CDR2 SYGVNS. The CDR3 is CASSEDLKAGEQYF. In nucleotides, the CDR3 is TGTGCCAGCAGTGAAGATCTTAAGGCAGGCGAGCAGTACTTC.

This clonotype was picked up a small number of times. The chain is built from TRBV7-9 and TRBJ2-5; tentatively, D is TRBD1 or TRBD2 (7 bases each). There are 15 residues in the CDR3. V lost 8 bases and J lost 10, with 26 bases in between. The germline gives CDR1 SEHNR, CDR2 FQNEAQ (reference sequence). This chain's CDR3 is CASPPPGTDREGQYF. CDR3 in DNA: TGTGCCAGCCCCCCCCCGGGGACAGACAGGGAGGGCCAGTACTTC.

J is TRBJ2-5 and V is TRBV7-8; D tentatively fits TRBD1 or TRBD2 (6 bases each). The tail of the sequence fits TRBJ2-7 better, so the J call may be wrong. Germline lookup yields CDR1 SGHVS and CDR2 FQNEAQ. CDR3 length equals 14 residues. CDR3 sequence reads: CASSPEGQNYEQYF. The CDR3, as DNA: TGTGCCAGCAGCCCGGAGGGACAAAACTACGAGCAGTACTTC.

At least ten counts were recorded for this clonotype. The CDR3 reads CASSLGQAGGSGNTIYF. CDR3 in DNA: TGCGCCAGCAGCTTGGGACAGGCGGGAGGCTCTGGAAACACCATATATTTT. The chain couples TRBV5-1 to TRBJ1-3; a weak D match, TRBD1 (6 bases). V gave up 0 bases and J gave up 0 bases, with 13 bases separating them. The CDR3 contains 17 residues. The V gene's germline CDR1 is SGHRS and CDR2 YFSETQ.

To note about this clonotype: This may come from a read error, since a much larger clone is one base off. The rearrangement links TRBV7-9 to TRBJ2-7; D is uncertain. Trimming left V 11 bases short and J 2 bases short, with 16 bases between. Looked up from germline, CDR1 is SEHNR and CDR2 is FQNEAQ (reference sequence). This CDR3 spans 13 amino acids. CDR3 protein: CAWSAEDPYEQYF. The CDR3 bases are TGTGCCTGGAGTGCGGAAGACCCCTACGAGCAGTACTTC.

The V and J genes are TRBV15 and TRBJ2-7; D is unclear. In germline, CDR1 is LNHNV, CDR2 YYDKDF (reference sequence). CDR3 size: 14 residues. V lost 0 bases and J lost 1, with 7 bases in between. CDR3 loop: CATSRDQESYEQYF. CDR3 in DNA: TGTGCCACCAGCAGAGATCAGGAGTCCTACGAGCAGTACTTC.

The chain is built from TRBV12-3 or TRBV12-4 and TRBJ1-5; TRBD1 matches 8 bases. J gave up 4 bases and V 6 bases, and 5 bases lay outside the gene matches. This CDR3 is built from 14 residues. The CDR3 loop is CASRNTGGNQPQHF. The CDR3, as DNA: TGTGCCAGCAGAAATACAGGGGGGAATCAGCCCCAGCATTTT.

This clonotype has a single count. The CDR3 coding sequence is TGTGCCAGCAGTGAGGCAGGGGCGGCAGATACGCAGTATTTT. Translation gives CASSEAGAADTQYF. The V gene is TRBV2, the J gene TRBJ2-3; the D gene is possibly TRBD1 (6 bases). Trimming pared 3 bases from V and 4 bases from J, leaving 11 bases between. CDR1 is SNHLY, CDR2 FYNNEI, per germline. This CDR3 contains 14 residues.

This clonotype was seen many times. The gene calls are TRBV12-3 or TRBV12-4 and TRBJ1-5; 7 bases are shared with TRBD1. V was clipped by 6 bases and J by 15 bases; unmatched bases: 11. The CDR3 runs 12 residues. The CDR3 region has the DNA TGTGCCAGCAGAAGACAGACAGGGTTTCGGCATTTT. Translated: CASRRQTGFRHF.

Many counts were recorded for this clonotype. This chain joins TRBV5-8 and TRBJ2-1; D ambiguous. Trimming took 4 bases from V and 7 from J, leaving 15 bases between them. Germline V gene lookup returns CDR1 SGHTS and CDR2 YDEGEE. This CDR3 contains 14 residues. CDR3 nucleotides: TGTGCCAGCAGCGTCTTTAAAAACCAAAATGAGCAGTTCTTC. It yields the protein CASSVFKNQNEQFF.

Many counts were recorded for this clonotype. The genes are TRBV7-8 and TRBJ1-2; perhaps TRBD1 as D (6 bases). V gave up 2 bases and J gave up 4 bases, with 26 bases separating them. This CDR3 comprises 19 residues. The germline gives CDR1 SGHVS, CDR2 FQNEAQ. Written as DNA, the CDR3 is TGTGCCAGCAGCTTATTCCGAAATTCCCGCACCGGGACATCCTATGGCTACACCTTC. Its protein is CASSLFRNSRTGTSYGYTF. Drawing the rest from reference TRBV7-8 and TRBJ1-2, the complete variable domain is GAGVSQSPRYKVAKRGQDVALRCDPISGHVSLFWYQQALGQGPEFLTYFQNEAQLDKSGLPSDRFFAERPEGSVSTLKIQRTQQEDSAVYLCASSLFRNSRTGTSYGYTFGSGTRLTVV.

In this sample, this clonotype turned up many times. The chain recombines TRBV7-2 with TRBJ2-1, with 8 bases matching TRBD2. Unmatched junction bases numbered 12, after V lost 3 bases and J lost 8 bases. The germline CDR1 and CDR2 sequences are SGHTA and FQGNSA. This CDR3 contains 16 residues. CDR3 sequence: CASSFIGRGARDEQFF. The CDR3 nucleotides read TGTGCCAGCAGCTTTATCGGGCGGGGGGCCAGGGATGAGCAGTTCTTC.

A few counts support this clonotype. V is TRBV7-2 and J is TRBJ2-3; D might be TRBD1 (6 bases). V dropped 2 bases and J dropped 2 bases, with 17 bases sitting between them. This CDR3 spans 17 amino acids. Germline V gives CDR1 SGHTA, CDR2 FQGNSA. The CDR3 bases are TGTGCCAGCAGCTTACAACGGACAGCATCCTACACAGATACGCAGTATTTT. Its protein product is CASSLQRTASYTDTQYF.